One sample yielded the 13 T cell receptor beta chains listed below, sequenced in a study of response to subunit inactivated influenza vaccine. TCRdb passed the RT-PCR reads through MiXCR, listing each CDR3 protein once. The profile covers about 500,000 distinct CDR3 sequences, with around 7.7% appearing a single time and around 13% taken by the ten largest. The specimen was PBMCs from blood, collected about 23 months after vaccination. These receptor sequences come from a man between 50 and 69 years old who received an inactivated influenza vaccine.

The chain links TRBV28 to TRBJ2-3; the D gene is possibly TRBD1 (6 bases). This CDR3 region has 15 residues. Germline values: CDR1 MDHEN, CDR2 SYDVKM. Trimming left V 5 bases short and J 0 bases short, with 12 bases between. The CDR3 sequence is CASSGDRFSTDTQYF. CDR3 nucleotides: TGTGCCAGCAGTGGAGACAGGTTTAGCACAGATACGCAGTATTTT.

The V and J genes are TRBV20-1 and TRBJ1-3; TRBD1 might be the D (5 bases). CDR1 is DFQATT, CDR2 SNEGSKA, per germline (reference sequence). The CDR3 extends over 15 amino acids. The V end lost 0 bases, the J end lost 0 bases, and 9 bases lay between the germline ends. CDR3 in amino acids: CSARDFGGSGNTIYF. CDR3 nucleotide sequence: TGCAGTGCTAGAGATTTCGGGGGCTCTGGAAACACCATATATTTT.

This clonotype was found many times. The rearrangement joins TRBV12-3 or TRBV12-4 to TRBJ2-7; D call uncertain. V dropped 2 bases and J dropped 4 bases, with 6 bases sitting between them. The CDR3 runs 12 residues. CDR3 nucleotide sequence: TGTGCCAGCAGTTTATGGCAGTACGAGCAGTACTTC. It is translated as CASSLWQYEQYF.

This clonotype has more than one count but fewer than ten. J is TRBJ2-5 and V is TRBV12-5; 7 bases map to TRBD2. The CDR3 extends over 18 amino acids. The germline gives CDR1 LGHNT, CDR2 FRNRAP. Losses at the gene ends were 4 bases for V and 0 bases for J; bases not matched to a gene: 14. DNA for the CDR3: TGTGCTAGTGGTTCGCTTCGGGAGGCCAGAGAGTACCAAGAGACCCAGTACTTC. It is translated as CASGSLREAREYQETQYF.

This clonotype was detected many times. The chain carries TRBV29-1 and TRBJ2-7; 7 nucleotides match TRBD2. Trimming removed 1 base from V and 3 bases from J; junction bases left unmatched: 6. The germline V gene encodes CDR1 SQVTM and CDR2 ANQGSEA. The CDR3 length is 14 residues. The CDR3 DNA is TGCAGCGTTGAAGGGGAGGGAAGAAACTACGAGCAGTACTTC. This sequence encodes CSVEGEGRNYEQYF.

This chain joins TRBV29-1 and TRBJ2-1; perhaps D is TRBD1 or TRBD2 (7 bases each). Germline CDR1 is SQVTM and CDR2 is ANQGSEA. The V and J ends lost 6 bases and 6 bases respectively, with 12 bases between them. The CDR3 is made up of 12 amino acids. In nucleotides, the CDR3 is TGCAGCGTCAGCAGGGGGGGCAATGAGCAGTTCTTC. It translates to CSVSRGGNEQFF.

This clonotype was seen more than once but under ten times. The chain uses TRBV6-1 and TRBJ2-7; TRBD1 agrees at 11 bases. Trimming removed 4 bases from V and 5 bases from J; junction bases left unmatched: 7. This CDR3 spans 15 amino acids. In germline, CDR1 is MNHNS, CDR2 SASEGT. DNA for the CDR3: TGTGCCAGCAGTGCGGTGGGACAGGGGGTCGACGAGCAGTACTTC. Translation gives CASSAVGQGVDEQYF.

The chain joins TRBV12-3 or TRBV12-4 to TRBJ1-1; no reliable D call. V was trimmed by 6 bases and J by 1 base, leaving 9 bases between them. The CDR3 is 13 residues long. The CDR3 bases are TGTGCCAGCAGAACACGGGAGAACACTGAAGCTTTCTTT. It translates to CASRTRENTEAFF.

V usage is TRBV7-9 and J usage is TRBJ2-7; D is ambiguous. This CDR3 contains 13 residues. CDR1 and CDR2 from the germline V gene are SEHNR and FQNEAQ (reference sequence). Trimming cost V 5 bases and J 6 bases, with 14 bases left between them. The CDR3 here is CASSPPSSLEQYF. In DNA, the CDR3 is TGTGCCAGCAGCCCCCCCTCATCGCTCGAGCAGTACTTC.

This clonotype was seen many times. The V call is TRBV5-1, the J call TRBJ2-5; 8 bases agree with TRBD2. Germline-derived CDR1 and CDR2 are SGHRS and YFSETQ. This CDR3 has 15 amino acids. V shed 0 bases, J shed 2 bases, and the junction held 3 bases outside the gene matches. The DNA for the CDR3 is TGCGCCAGCAGCTTGGAATTAGCGGGACAAGAGACCCAGTACTTC. Its protein is CASSLELAGQETQYF.

This clonotype was seen many times. This rearrangement joins TRBV5-1 to TRBJ2-3; no reliable D call. Trimming took off 4 bases at V and 6 bases at J, with 12 bases between the two ends. Germline CDR1 and CDR2: SGHRS and YFSETQ. The CDR3 loop spans 13 amino acids. CDR3: CASSPRSGDTQYF. CDR3 sequence (DNA): TGCGCCAGCAGCCCGAGGTCTGGGGATACGCAGTATTTT.

This clonotype was seen at least ten times. CDR3 bases: TGTGCCATCAGTGGAGGCTCTCAAGAGACCCAGTACTTC. Translation: CAISGGSQETQYF. This sequence joins TRBV10-3 and TRBJ2-5; D is unclear. The CDR3 is made up of 13 amino acids. V lost 4 bases, J lost 2 bases, and 8 bases lay in between. Germline V lookup: CDR1 ENHRY, CDR2 SYGVKD.

The chain is built from TRBV28 and TRBJ2-7; TRBD1 agrees at 8 bases. This CDR3 contains 16 residues. Per the germline V gene, CDR1 is MDHEN and CDR2 is SYDVKM. Unmatched junction bases numbered 10, after V lost 6 bases and J lost 0 bases. The CDR3 sequence is CASSLFGQGTSYEQYF. The CDR3 DNA reads as TGTGCCAGCAGCCTCTTTGGACAGGGAACCTCCTACGAGCAGTACTTC.